Sequencing of this TCR beta chain was carried out in a study of T cells after yellow fever vaccination. Study outcomes and limitations: Contamination by abundant bulk-population clonotypes could be present in FACS-sorted repertoires. The appearance of a small share of clonotypes in both CD4 and CD8 compartments was observed.

With regard to this clonotype: Its target is not known.

CDR3 length: 14 residues. Germline V gene data show CDR1 as MNHEY and CDR2 as SVGAGI. V dropped 5 bases and J dropped 4 bases, with 12 bases sitting between them. Conversion of TCR transcripts into cDNA relied on 5'RACE template switching, which added a universal primer site and UMIs. TCRdb itself ran the 5' RACE reads through MiXCR, one entry per CDR3 protein. The table lists approximately 450,000 distinct CDR3 sequences, roughly a sixth of them singletons. The receptor was derived from a man younger than 35 who received the YFV17D yellow fever vaccine. This rearrangement joins TRBV6-5 to TRBJ2-1; possible D gene TRBD1, 5 bases. The sequences come from PBMCs, collected before the yellow fever booster vaccination. DNA of the CDR3: TGTGCCAGCAGTGCCTCGACAGTATACAATGAGCAGTTCTTC. Its protein product is CASSASTVYNEQFF.